A selection of T cell receptor beta chains follows, all from one sample in a study of blood T cell repertoires in COVID-19. Using immunoSEQ multiplex PCR, the repertoire was profiled, and TCRdb retains in-frame clones only, with some absent. This table holds 300,000 or so clones, more than 75% found once. The specimen was peripheral blood. The receptor set was obtained from a man aged 50 to 59 with active or convalescent COVID-19. Both conserved end residues are trimmed from each CDR3. The order of the fields is V gene, J gene, clone size, CDR3 protein. Rows may omit the clone size; those that give it use once, few, many or a size class.

V gene: TRBV6-2/TRBV6-3; J gene: TRBJ2-1; clone size: -; CDR3 protein: ASSSRLSPRPHEQF
V gene: TRBV27; J gene: TRBJ1-1; clone size: -; CDR3 protein: ASRRTGVDTEAF
V gene: TRBV27; J gene: TRBJ2-1; clone size: few; CDR3 protein: ASISLGTSGVREQF
V gene: TRBV4-1; J gene: TRBJ1-5; clone size: -; CDR3 protein: ASSQETQHNQPQH
V gene: TRBV19; J gene: TRBJ2-2; clone size: -; CDR3 protein: AVSSGRRHTGELF
V gene: TRBV27; J gene: TRBJ1-1; clone size: -; CDR3 protein: ASIARTGSTEAF
V gene: TRBV20-1; J gene: TRBJ2-4; clone size: -; CDR3 protein: SASRGRGDKNIQY
V gene: TRBV5-1; J gene: TRBJ2-7; clone size: many; CDR3 protein: ASSLMSPTGGAGYEQY
V gene: TRBV10-3; J gene: TRBJ2-3; clone size: -; CDR3 protein: AISEQGRGTDTQY
V gene: TRBV13; J gene: TRBJ1-1; clone size: -; CDR3 protein: ASSSTGWAEAF
V gene: TRBV28; J gene: TRBJ1-1; clone size: few; CDR3 protein: ASIPERGGNTEAF
V gene: TRBV29-1; J gene: TRBJ1-1; clone size: -; CDR3 protein: SVESTPTGTEAF
V gene: TRBV7-8; J gene: TRBJ1-5; clone size: -; CDR3 protein: ASSLTGQGRNQPQH
V gene: TRBV18; J gene: TRBJ1-6; clone size: -; CDR3 protein: ASSPGQGRNSPLH
V gene: TRBV19; J gene: TRBJ1-2; clone size: once; CDR3 protein: ASSPQDGYGYT
V gene: TRBV9; J gene: TRBJ1-2; clone size: once; CDR3 protein: ASSVTGVTDYGYT
V gene: TRBV6-5; J gene: TRBJ1-5; clone size: once; CDR3 protein: ASSSTRGQPQH
V gene: TRBV7-9; J gene: TRBJ2-3; clone size: -; CDR3 protein: ASSLVLAGGADTQY
V gene: TRBV3-1/TRBV3-2; J gene: TRBJ2-7; clone size: -; CDR3 protein: ASSHQRQKPRTSYEQY
V gene: TRBV4-3; J gene: TRBJ1-4; clone size: -; CDR3 protein: ASSQGQGIGEKLF
V gene: TRBV29-1; J gene: TRBJ1-2; clone size: -; CDR3 protein: SVDFTGANYGYT
V gene: TRBV6-5; J gene: TRBJ1-6; clone size: -; CDR3 protein: ASSYSGQELSPLH
V gene: TRBV5-1; J gene: TRBJ1-6; clone size: once; CDR3 protein: ASSLVAGPPNNSPLH
V gene: TRBV4-1; J gene: TRBJ1-4; clone size: -; CDR3 protein: ASSHPHEVNEKLF
V gene: TRBV28; J gene: TRBJ1-5; clone size: -; CDR3 protein: ASSTGQGNQPQH
V gene: TRBV10-3; J gene: TRBJ2-7; clone size: few; CDR3 protein: AIRRTSGSSYEQY
V gene: TRBV19; J gene: TRBJ2-3; clone size: -; CDR3 protein: ASSSQGRRQTSTDTQY
V gene: TRBV10-3; J gene: TRBJ2-5; clone size: -; CDR3 protein: AISDVGQGKETQY
V gene: TRBV25-1; J gene: TRBJ2-5; clone size: -; CDR3 protein: ASSDLRARANSRETQY
V gene: TRBV5-6; J gene: TRBJ1-1; clone size: -; CDR3 protein: ASSLRTGQGPLNTEAF
V gene: TRBV27; J gene: TRBJ1-4; clone size: -; CDR3 protein: ASSWGATYNEKLF
V gene: TRBV9; J gene: TRBJ2-3; clone size: -; CDR3 protein: ASSVASTDTQY
V gene: TRBV7-3; J gene: TRBJ2-5; clone size: -; CDR3 protein: ASSSGLAGAGETQY
V gene: TRBV19; J gene: TRBJ2-1; clone size: -; CDR3 protein: ASSTRLAGFNEQF
V gene: TRBV11-2; J gene: TRBJ1-1; clone size: once; CDR3 protein: ASREGRNTEAF
V gene: TRBV11-2; J gene: TRBJ1-4; clone size: -; CDR3 protein: ASSLGAANEKLF
V gene: TRBV23-1; J gene: TRBJ2-1; clone size: once; CDR3 protein: ASSQWSPRYSYNEQF
V gene: TRBV19; J gene: TRBJ2-3; clone size: once; CDR3 protein: ASSTRLAGDGTDTQY
V gene: TRBV2; J gene: TRBJ2-1; clone size: -; CDR3 protein: ASRYRGEYNEQF
V gene: TRBV6-2/TRBV6-3; J gene: TRBJ1-2; clone size: -; CDR3 protein: ASSRQGDGYT
V gene: TRBV11-2; J gene: TRBJ1-4; clone size: few; CDR3 protein: ASSLGPQTNEKLF
V gene: TRBV2; J gene: TRBJ1-5; clone size: -; CDR3 protein: ASSLLGAGSNQPQH
V gene: TRBV2; J gene: TRBJ1-1; clone size: -; CDR3 protein: ASTIQGMAF
V gene: TRBV28; J gene: TRBJ1-4; clone size: -; CDR3 protein: ASSFYSNEKLF
V gene: TRBV18; J gene: TRBJ1-6; clone size: -; CDR3 protein: ASSEPGVRDSPLH
V gene: TRBV27; J gene: TRBJ2-1; clone size: -; CDR3 protein: ASSRYPADRGHEQF
V gene: TRBV9; J gene: TRBJ2-7; clone size: -; CDR3 protein: ASSGREGVIYEQY
V gene: TRBV5-1; J gene: TRBJ2-3; clone size: -; CDR3 protein: ASSLDPGTDTQY
V gene: TRBV29-1; J gene: TRBJ2-1; clone size: -; CDR3 protein: SVALAGGREQF
V gene: TRBV5-5; J gene: TRBJ1-1; clone size: -; CDR3 protein: ASSFPGTVNTEAF
V gene: TRBV24-1; J gene: TRBJ2-3; clone size: -; CDR3 protein: ATSDPKGQGTDTQY
V gene: TRBV28; J gene: TRBJ1-2; clone size: -; CDR3 protein: ASSLNALYGYT
V gene: TRBV28; J gene: TRBJ1-5; clone size: -; CDR3 protein: ASSRPTGINQPQH
V gene: TRBV3-1/TRBV3-2; J gene: TRBJ1-1; clone size: -; CDR3 protein: ASRNSGTGGMFEAF
V gene: TRBV4-3; J gene: TRBJ1-6; clone size: -; CDR3 protein: ASSQVGGQGAPLH